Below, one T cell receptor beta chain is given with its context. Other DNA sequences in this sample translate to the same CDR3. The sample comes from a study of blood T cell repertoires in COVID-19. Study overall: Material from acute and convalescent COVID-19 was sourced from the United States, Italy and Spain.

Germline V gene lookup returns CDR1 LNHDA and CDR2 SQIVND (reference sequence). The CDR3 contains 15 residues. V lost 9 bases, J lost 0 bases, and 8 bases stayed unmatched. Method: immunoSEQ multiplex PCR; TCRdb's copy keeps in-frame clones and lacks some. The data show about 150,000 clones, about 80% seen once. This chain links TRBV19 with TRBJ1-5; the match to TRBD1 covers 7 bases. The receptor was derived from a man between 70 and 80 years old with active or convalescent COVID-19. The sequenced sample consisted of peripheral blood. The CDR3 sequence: CASRGQKYSNQPQHF. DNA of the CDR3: TGTGCCAGCCGGGGACAGAAGTATAGCAATCAGCCCCAGCATTTT.